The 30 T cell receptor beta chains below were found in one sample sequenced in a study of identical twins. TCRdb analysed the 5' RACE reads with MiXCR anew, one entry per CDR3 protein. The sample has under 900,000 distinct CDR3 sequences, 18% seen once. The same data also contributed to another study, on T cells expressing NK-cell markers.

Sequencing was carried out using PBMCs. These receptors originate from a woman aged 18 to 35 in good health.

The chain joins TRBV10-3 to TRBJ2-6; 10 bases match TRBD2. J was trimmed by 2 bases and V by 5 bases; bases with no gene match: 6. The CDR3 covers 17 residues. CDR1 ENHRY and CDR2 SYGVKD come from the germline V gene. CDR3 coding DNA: TGTGCCATCAGTACTAGCGGGGAAGGTCCTGGGGCCAACGTCCTGACTTTC. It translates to CAISTSGEGPGANVLTF.

CDR3 amino acids: CASSRLLAGGYEQFF. CDR3 DNA sequence: TGTGCCAGCAGCCGATTACTAGCGGGAGGGTATGAGCAGTTCTTC. This chain joins TRBV3-1 and TRBJ2-1, with 13 bases aligning to TRBD2. CDR3 length: 15 amino acids. Germline V lookup: CDR1 LGHDT, CDR2 YNNKEL (reference sequence). Trimming took 4 bases from V and 8 from J; bases not matched to a gene: 5.

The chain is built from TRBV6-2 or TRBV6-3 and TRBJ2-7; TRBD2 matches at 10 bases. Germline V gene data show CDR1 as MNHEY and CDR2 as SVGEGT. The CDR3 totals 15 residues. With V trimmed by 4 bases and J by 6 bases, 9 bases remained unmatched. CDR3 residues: CASSSPASGSREQYF. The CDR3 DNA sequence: TGTGCCAGCAGTTCCCCGGCTAGCGGGAGCCGCGAGCAGTACTTC.

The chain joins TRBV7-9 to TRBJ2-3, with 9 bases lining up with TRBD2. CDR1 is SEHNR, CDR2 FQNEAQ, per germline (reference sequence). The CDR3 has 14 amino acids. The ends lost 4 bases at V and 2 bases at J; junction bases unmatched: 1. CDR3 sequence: CASSWTSATDTQYF. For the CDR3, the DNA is TGTGCCAGCAGCTGGACTAGCGCCACAGATACGCAGTATTTT.

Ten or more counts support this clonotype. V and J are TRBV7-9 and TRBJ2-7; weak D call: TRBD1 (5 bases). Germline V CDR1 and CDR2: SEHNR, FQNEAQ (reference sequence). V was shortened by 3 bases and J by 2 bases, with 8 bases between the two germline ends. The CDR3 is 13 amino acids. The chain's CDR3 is CASSLQGPYEQYF. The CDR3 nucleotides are TGTGCCAGCAGCTTGCAGGGTCCCTACGAGCAGTACTTC.

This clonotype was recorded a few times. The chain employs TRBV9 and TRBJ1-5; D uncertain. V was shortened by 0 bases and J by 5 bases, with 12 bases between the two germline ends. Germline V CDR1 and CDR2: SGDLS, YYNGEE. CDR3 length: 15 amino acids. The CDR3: CASSVDPSADQPQHF. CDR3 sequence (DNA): TGTGCCAGCAGCGTAGATCCCAGCGCTGATCAGCCCCAGCATTTT.

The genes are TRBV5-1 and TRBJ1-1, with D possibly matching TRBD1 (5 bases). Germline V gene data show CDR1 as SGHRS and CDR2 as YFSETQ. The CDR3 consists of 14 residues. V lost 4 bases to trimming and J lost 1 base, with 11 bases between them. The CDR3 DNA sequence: TGCGCCAGCAGCGAGGACATGAGGAACACTGAAGCTTTCTTT. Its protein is CASSEDMRNTEAFF.

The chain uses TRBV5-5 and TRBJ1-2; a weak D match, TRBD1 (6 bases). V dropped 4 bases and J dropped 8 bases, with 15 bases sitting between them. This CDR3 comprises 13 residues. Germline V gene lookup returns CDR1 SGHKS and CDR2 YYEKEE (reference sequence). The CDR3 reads CASSKGGAGGYTF. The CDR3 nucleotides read TGTGCCAGCAGCAAAGGGGGGGCAGGGGGCTACACCTTC.

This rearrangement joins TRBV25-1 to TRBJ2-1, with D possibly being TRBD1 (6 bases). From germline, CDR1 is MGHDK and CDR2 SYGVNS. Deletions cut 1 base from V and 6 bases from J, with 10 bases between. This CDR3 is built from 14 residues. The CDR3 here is CASSELNRANEQFF. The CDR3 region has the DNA TGTGCCAGCAGTGAATTGAACAGGGCCAATGAGCAGTTCTTC.

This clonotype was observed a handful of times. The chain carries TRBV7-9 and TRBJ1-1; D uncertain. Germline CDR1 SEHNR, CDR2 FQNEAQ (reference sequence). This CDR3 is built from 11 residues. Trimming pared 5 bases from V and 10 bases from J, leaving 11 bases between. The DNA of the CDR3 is TGTGCCAGCAGCCGGGCCGGTGGAGCTTTCTTT. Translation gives CASSRAGGAFF. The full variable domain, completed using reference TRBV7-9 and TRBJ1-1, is DTGVSQNPRHKITKRGQNVTFRCDPISEHNRLYWYRQTLGQGPEFLTYFQNEAQLEKSRLLSDRFSAERPKGSFSTLEIQRTEQGDSAMYLCASSRAGGAFFGQGTRLTVV.

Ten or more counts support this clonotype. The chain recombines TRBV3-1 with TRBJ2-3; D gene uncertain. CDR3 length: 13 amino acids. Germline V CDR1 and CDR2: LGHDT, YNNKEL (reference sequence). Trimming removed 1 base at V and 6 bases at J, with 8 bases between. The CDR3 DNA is TGTGCCAGCAGCCAAGTACGACTGGATACGCAGTATTTT. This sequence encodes CASSQVRLDTQYF.

CDR3 protein: CASSFSQGAYEQYF. CDR3 DNA: TGCGCCAGCAGCTTTTCGCAGGGCGCCTACGAGCAGTACTTC. This rearrangement joins TRBV5-1 to TRBJ2-7; D possibly corresponds to TRBD1 (5 bases). V was clipped by 2 bases and J by 2 bases, with 11 bases between them. Germline V gene sequence: CDR1 SGHRS, CDR2 YFSETQ. The length of the CDR3 is 14 residues. The whole variable domain, filled in from reference TRBV5-1 and TRBJ2-7, reads KAGVTQTPRYLIKTRGQQVTLSCSPISGHRSVSWYQQTPGQGLQFLFEYFSETQRNKGNFPGRFSGRQFSNSRSEMNVSTLELGDSALYLCASSFSQGAYEQYFGPGTRLTVT.

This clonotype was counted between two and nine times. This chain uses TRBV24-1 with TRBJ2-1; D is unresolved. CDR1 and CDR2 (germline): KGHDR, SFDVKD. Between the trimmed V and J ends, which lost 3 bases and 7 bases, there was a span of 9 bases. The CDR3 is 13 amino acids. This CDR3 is CATSDSRLNEQFF. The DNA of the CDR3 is TGTGCCACCAGTGATAGCCGGCTTAATGAGCAGTTCTTC.

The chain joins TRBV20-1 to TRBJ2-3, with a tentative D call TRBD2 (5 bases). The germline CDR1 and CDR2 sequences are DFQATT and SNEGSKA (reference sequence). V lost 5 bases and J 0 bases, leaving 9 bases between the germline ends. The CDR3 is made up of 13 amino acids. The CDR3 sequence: CSAQRQSTDTQYF. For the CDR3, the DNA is TGCAGTGCTCAGCGGCAGAGCACAGATACGCAGTATTTT.

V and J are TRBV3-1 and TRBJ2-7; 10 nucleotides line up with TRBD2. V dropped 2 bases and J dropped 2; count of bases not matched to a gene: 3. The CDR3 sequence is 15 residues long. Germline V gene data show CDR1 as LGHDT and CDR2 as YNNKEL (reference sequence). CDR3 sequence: CASSQRLAGAYEQYF. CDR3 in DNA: TGTGCCAGCAGCCAACGGCTAGCGGGAGCCTACGAGCAGTACTTC.

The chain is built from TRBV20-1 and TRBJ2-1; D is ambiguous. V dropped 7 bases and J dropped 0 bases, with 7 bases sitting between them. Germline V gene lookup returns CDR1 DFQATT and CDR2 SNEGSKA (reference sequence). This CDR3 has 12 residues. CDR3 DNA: TGCAGTGTGACGGTCTCCTACAATGAGCAGTTCTTC. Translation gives CSVTVSYNEQFF.

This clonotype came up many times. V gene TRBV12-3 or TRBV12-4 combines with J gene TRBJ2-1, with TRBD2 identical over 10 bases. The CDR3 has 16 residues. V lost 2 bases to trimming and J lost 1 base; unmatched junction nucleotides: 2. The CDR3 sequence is CASSLRLAGSYNEQFF. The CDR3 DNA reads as TGTGCCAGCAGTTTAAGACTAGCGGGTTCCTACAATGAGCAGTTCTTC.

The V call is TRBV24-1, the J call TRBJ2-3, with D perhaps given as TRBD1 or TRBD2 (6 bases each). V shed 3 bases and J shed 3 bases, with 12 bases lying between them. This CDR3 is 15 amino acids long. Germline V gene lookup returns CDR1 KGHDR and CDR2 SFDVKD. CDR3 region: CATSDGGGRTDTQYF. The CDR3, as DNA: TGTGCCACCAGTGATGGAGGGGGGAGGACAGATACGCAGTATTTT.

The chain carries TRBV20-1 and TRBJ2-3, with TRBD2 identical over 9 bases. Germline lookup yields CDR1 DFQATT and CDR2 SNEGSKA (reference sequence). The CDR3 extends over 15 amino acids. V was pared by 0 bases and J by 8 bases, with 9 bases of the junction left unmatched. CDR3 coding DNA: TGCAGTGCTAGAGATAGGACCGGGACTAGCAGTACGCAGTATTTT. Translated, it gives CSARDRTGTSSTQYF.

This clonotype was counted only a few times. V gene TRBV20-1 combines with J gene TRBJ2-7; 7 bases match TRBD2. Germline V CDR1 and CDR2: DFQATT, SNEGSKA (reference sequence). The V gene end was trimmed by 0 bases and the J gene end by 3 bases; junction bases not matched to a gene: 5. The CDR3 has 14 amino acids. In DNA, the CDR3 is TGCAGTGCTAGAGAGGCGGGAGCCCGCTACGAGCAGTACTTC. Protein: CSAREAGARYEQYF.

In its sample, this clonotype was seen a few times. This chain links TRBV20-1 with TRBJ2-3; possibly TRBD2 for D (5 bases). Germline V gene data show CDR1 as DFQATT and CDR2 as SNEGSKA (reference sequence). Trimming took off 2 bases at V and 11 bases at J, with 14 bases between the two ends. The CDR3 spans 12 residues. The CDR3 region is CSARFGPGRQYF. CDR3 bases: TGCAGTGCTAGATTCGGACCTGGGAGGCAGTATTTT.

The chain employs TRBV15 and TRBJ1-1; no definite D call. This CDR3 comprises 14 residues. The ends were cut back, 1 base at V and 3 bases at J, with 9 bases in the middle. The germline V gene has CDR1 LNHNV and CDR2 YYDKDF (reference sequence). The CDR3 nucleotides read TGTGCCACCAGCAGAGGAGAGGGAGACACTGAAGCTTTCTTT. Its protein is CATSRGEGDTEAFF.

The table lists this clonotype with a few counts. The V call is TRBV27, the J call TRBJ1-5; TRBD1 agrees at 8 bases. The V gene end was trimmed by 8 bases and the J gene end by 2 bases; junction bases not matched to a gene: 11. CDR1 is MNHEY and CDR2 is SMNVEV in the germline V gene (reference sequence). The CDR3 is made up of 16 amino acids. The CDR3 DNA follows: TGTGCCAGCTCCGGGACAGGCCTGAATGGCAATCAGCCCCAGCATTTT. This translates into CASSGTGLNGNQPQHF.

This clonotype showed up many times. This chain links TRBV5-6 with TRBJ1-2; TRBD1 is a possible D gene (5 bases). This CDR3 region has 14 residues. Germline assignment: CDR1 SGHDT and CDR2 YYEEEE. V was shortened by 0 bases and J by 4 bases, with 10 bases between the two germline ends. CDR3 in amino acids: CASSLERGSYGYTF. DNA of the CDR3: TGTGCCAGCAGCTTGGAAAGGGGATCCTATGGCTACACCTTC.

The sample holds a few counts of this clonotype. CDR3 nucleotides: TGTGCCAGCAGCTTCTCCCCCCAGCCAAGCTACGAGCAGTACTTC. Translation gives CASSFSPQPSYEQYF. This chain uses TRBV5-5 with TRBJ2-7; D is unresolved. The CDR3 contains 15 residues. Germline V gives CDR1 SGHKS, CDR2 YYEKEE (reference sequence). V was clipped by 2 bases and J by 3 bases, with 15 bases between them.

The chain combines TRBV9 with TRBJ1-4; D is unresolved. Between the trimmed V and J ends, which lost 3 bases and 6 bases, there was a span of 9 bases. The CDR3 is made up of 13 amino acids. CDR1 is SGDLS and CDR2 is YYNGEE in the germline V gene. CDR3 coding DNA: TGTGCCAGCAGCGCTTCCGTCGATGAAAAACTGTTTTTT. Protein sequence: CASSASVDEKLFF. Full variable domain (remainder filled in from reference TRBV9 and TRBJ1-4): DSGVTQTPKHLITATGQRVTLRCSPRSGDLSVYWYQQSLDQGLQFLIQYYNGEERAKGNILERFSAQQFPDLHSELNLSSLELGDSALYFCASSASVDEKLFFGSGTQLSVL.

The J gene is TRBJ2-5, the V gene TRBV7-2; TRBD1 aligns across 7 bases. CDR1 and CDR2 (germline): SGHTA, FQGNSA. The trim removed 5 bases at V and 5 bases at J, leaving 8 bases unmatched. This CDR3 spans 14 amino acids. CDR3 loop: CASSAQGFKETQYF. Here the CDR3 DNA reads TGTGCCAGCAGCGCACAGGGGTTTAAGGAGACCCAGTACTTC. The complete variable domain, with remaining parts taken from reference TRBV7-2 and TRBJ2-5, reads GAGVSQSPSNKVTEKGKDVELRCDPISGHTALYWYRQSLGQGLEFLIYFQGNSAPDKSGLPSDRFSAERTGGSVSTLTIQRTQQEDSAVYLCASSAQGFKETQYFGPGTRLLVL.

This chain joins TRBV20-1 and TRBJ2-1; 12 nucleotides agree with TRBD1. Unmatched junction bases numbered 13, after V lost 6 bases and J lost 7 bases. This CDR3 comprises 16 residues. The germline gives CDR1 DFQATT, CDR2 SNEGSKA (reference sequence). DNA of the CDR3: TGCAGTGCCAGCCGGGACAGGGGGCTTGTTTATAATGAGCAGTTCTTC. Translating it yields CSASRDRGLVYNEQFF.

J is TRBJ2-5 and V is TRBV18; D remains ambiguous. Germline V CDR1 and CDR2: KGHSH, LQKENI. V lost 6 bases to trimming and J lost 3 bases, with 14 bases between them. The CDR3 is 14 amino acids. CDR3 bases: TGTGCCAGCTCTCTGAACCAGGCCGAAGAGACCCAGTACTTC. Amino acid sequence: CASSLNQAEETQYF.

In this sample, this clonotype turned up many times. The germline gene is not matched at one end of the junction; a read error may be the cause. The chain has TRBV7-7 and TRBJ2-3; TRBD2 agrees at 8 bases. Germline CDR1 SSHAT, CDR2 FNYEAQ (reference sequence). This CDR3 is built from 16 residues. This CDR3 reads CASSPGSGGFTDTQYF. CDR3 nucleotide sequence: TGTGCTAGCAGCCCAGGCAGCGGGGGTTTCACAGATACGCAGTATTTT. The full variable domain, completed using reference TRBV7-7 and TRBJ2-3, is GAGVSQSPRYKVTKRGQDVTLRCDPISSHATLYWYQQALGQGPEFLTYFNYEAQPDKSGLPSDRFSAERPEGSISTLTIQRTEQRDSAMYRCASSPGSGGFTDTQYFGPGTRLTVL.